The entry that follows covers one T cell receptor (beta chain) sequence. This entry comes from a study of blood T cell repertoires in COVID-19. The CDR3 sequence is 13 residues long. Germline CDR1 is MGHDK and CDR2 is SYGVNS. Trimming stripped 6 bases from V and 2 bases from J, with 9 bases between. Clones were read by immunoSEQ multiplex PCR, and TCRdb kept only the in-frame ones, dropping some. The data show approximately 53,000 clones, 81% seen once. The sequencing input was peripheral blood. This TCR came from a woman older than 75 with COVID-19, enrolled during active disease. V is TRBV25-1 and J is TRBJ2-3; D is uncertain. The CDR3 DNA is TGTGCCAGCAGGGCCAGATTCACAGATACGCAGTATTTT. Protein sequence: CASRARFTDTQYF. The entire variable domain, with the rest obtained from reference TRBV25-1 and TRBJ2-3, is as follows: EADIYQTPRYLVIGTGKKITLECSQTMGHDKMYWYQQDPGMELHLIHYSYGVNSTEKGDLSSESTVSRIRTEHFPLTLESARPSHTSQYLCASRARFTDTQYFGPGTRLTVL.